This record concerns one T cell receptor (beta chain) sequence. Only a few counts were recorded for this clonotype. Its antigen target is currently unknown. No qualities accompany the bases; no much larger clone lies one base away. This record belongs to a study of early T cells in non-severe SARS-CoV-2 infection (dated by TCRdb to the early 2020s). Study-wide context: Because TCR sequencing relied on bulk RNA taken from unsorted whole blood, pairing of alpha and beta chains was not possible.

The CDR3 numbers 10 residues from cysteine through phenylalanine. Only CDR3 DNA remains: 30 bases, in frame from the first base. Cut back by 4 bases and 8 bases, the V and J ends lie 8 bases apart. The germline V gene encodes CDR1 SQVTM and CDR2 ANQGSEA. Library preparation was by 5' RACE. Reads for this sample came from a NextSeq 500. The TCR library protocol attached unique molecular identifiers to individual cDNA molecules to correct for sequencing error and PCR bias. Both TCR alpha and beta chains were sequenced, and tight co-correlation was observed between alpha and beta sequence abundances in each sample. As for the original processing: Decombinator V4 was used to annotate the V gene, J gene and CDR3 of the TCR sequences. Expanded TCRs were defined as changing significantly between any two time points under a Poisson model with p below 0.0001. TCR abundances were normalised to the total number of TCRs sequenced per sample and expressed as counts per million. MAIT TCRs were defined by TRAV1-2 paired with TRAJ12, TRAJ20 or TRAJ33, and iNKT TCRs by TRAV10 paired with TRAJ18. VDJdb, accessed on 1 November 2021, was searched for TCRs annotated for CMV, EBV and SARS-CoV-2, and TCRs annotated for more than one antigen were excluded. Starting from the raw public reads, TCRdb applied fastp trimming at Q25, assembled clones with MiXCR and retained in-frame beta chains. Each entry is one CDR3 protein sequence, shown with its most common DNA and genes. The V and J calls follow TCRdb's processing rather than the paper's. The sample profile shows tens of thousands of distinct CDR3 sequences; about 9.9% of them were found once. Of the sample, 10% falls within the top ten clones.

Findings and caveats that apply to the study as a whole: VDJdb matching was skewed toward anti-spike CD8 responses and likely underestimated virus-specific expansions, missing private and CD4 specificities.

The study was a case-control design nested within a healthcare worker cohort in London, UK, with weekly nasopharyngeal swab PCR tests and blood sampling. Healthcare workers were recruited between 23 and 31 March 2020, during the week of the UK lockdown, and were followed weekly for up to about 16 weeks. The clonotype comes from an adult who was a healthcare worker with PCR-confirmed SARS-CoV-2 infection or an uninfected control (not recorded which). Sequenced sample: whole blood. The chain links TRBV29-1 with TRBJ1-1, with the D gene too uncertain to name. The nucleotide sequence reads TGCAGCGTTGGACTCTTAGAAGCTTTCTTT. It encodes CSVGLLEAFF. The variable domain in full, with residues beyond the CDR3 obtained from the reference TRBV29-1 and TRBJ1-1 genes, is SAVISQKPSRDICQRGTSLTIQCQVDSQVTMMFWYRQQPGQSLTLIATANQGSEATYESGFVIDKFPISRPNLTFSTLTVSNMSPEDSSIYLCSVGLLEAFFGQGTRLTVV.